This T cell receptor beta chain is drawn from a study of radiotherapy plus CTLA-4 blockade in lung cancer. Treatment of patients with chemo-refractory metastatic non-small-cell lung cancer consisted of focal radiation plus CTLA-4 blockade with ipilimumab. Concerning this clone: What it binds is not known.

General observations from the study: Peripheral blood showed expansion of tumor-derived TCR clones after radiotherapy and ipilimumab.

Sequenced by immunoSEQ multiplex PCR; TCRdb stores in-frame clones only, minus some. The table lists around 72,000 clones, around 73% of them singletons, with less than 7.5% in the top ten. Germline V gene lookup returns CDR1 SGHRS and CDR2 YFSETQ. CDR3 length equals 13 residues. Trimming took 2 bases from V and 9 from J, leaving 12 bases between them. The source of this sequence is a human donor with non-small cell lung cancer who had a complete response to radiotherapy plus ipilimumab. The sequencing here drew on peripheral blood, taken from a patient treated with radiotherapy plus ipilimumab. The gene calls are TRBV5-1 and TRBJ2-1; tentatively, D is TRBD1 (5 bases). The CDR3 nucleotides read TGCGCCAGCAGCTTTCAGGGAATAGGTGAGCAGTTCTTC. Translated, it gives CASSFQGIGEQFF. Combining the CDR3 with reference TRBV5-1 and TRBJ2-1 gives the whole variable domain KAGVTQTPRYLIKTRGQQVTLSCSPISGHRSVSWYQQTPGQGLQFLFEYFSETQRNKGNFPGRFSGRQFSNSRSEMNVSTLELGDSALYLCASSFQGIGEQFFGPGTRLTVL.